This T cell receptor (beta chain) stems from a study of human T cells and chemical hapten exposure. Study overall: Patients were given diphenylcyclopropenone on the scalp weekly across the roughly 25-week study. There were per-sample TCR yield variations, arising mainly from small pooled library volume differences.

The library put unique molecular identifiers onto individual cDNA molecules. In TCRdb, the RACE reads were re-called with MiXCR into one record per CDR3 protein. Here the sample spans 95,000 to 100,000 distinct CDR3 sequences, 10% to 13% being singletons. Trimming removed 4 bases at V and 4 bases at J, with 11 bases between. Germline lookup yields CDR1 MNHNY and CDR2 SVGAGI (reference sequence). This CDR3 comprises 14 residues. This clonotype was observed at least ten times. Indicated time point: pre-sensitization, week 0. Stated treatment: therapeutic diphenylcyclopropenone sensitization with weekly scalp DPC. Unfractionated whole blood was the source of the extracted total RNA.

The chain links TRBV6-6 to TRBJ1-5; D not resolved. This specimen consisted of whole blood, obtained in connection with sensitization to the hapten diphenylcyclopropenone (DPC). This TCR came from an older woman with alopecia areata. Some clones in this sample may be carry-over from other donors' samples. The CDR3 nucleotides read TGTGCCAGCAGTTTTCACTACAGTAATCAGCCCCAGCATTTT. Translation: CASSFHYSNQPQHF.